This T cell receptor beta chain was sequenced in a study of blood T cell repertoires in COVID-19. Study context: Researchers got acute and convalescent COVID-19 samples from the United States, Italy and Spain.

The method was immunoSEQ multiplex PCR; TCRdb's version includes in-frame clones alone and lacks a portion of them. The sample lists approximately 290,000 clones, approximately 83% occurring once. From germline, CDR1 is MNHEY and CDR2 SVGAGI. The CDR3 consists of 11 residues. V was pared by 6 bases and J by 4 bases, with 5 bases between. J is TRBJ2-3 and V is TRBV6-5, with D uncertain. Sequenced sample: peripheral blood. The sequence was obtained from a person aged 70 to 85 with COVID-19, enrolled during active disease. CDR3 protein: CASSPADTQYF. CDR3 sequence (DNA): TGTGCCAGCAGCCCCGCAGATACGCAGTATTTT.